This T cell receptor (beta chain) was recovered during a study of T cell responses to AZD1222 COVID-19 vaccine. There are 15 residues in the CDR3. The V and J ends lost 5 bases and 1 base, in that order; junction bases with no gene match: 4. CDR1 is SGHTA, CDR2 FQGNSA, per germline. This clone showed up just a few times. TCRdb's table, derived via immunoSEQ multiplex PCR, lists solely in-frame clones and lacks some. The sample has about 140,000 clones, around 90% seen once. This sample comprised peripheral blood, obtained 28 days after the second AZD1222 dose. The chain joins TRBV7-2 to TRBJ1-4; 7 positions match TRBD1. The clonotype originates from an adult who received the AZD1222 COVID-19 vaccine. DNA for the CDR3: TGTGCCAGCAGCCCTGGGGACAGAACTAATGAAAAACTGTTTTTT. Residues: CASSPGDRTNEKLFF.